This T cell receptor beta chain was recorded in a study of blood T cell repertoires in COVID-19. Study-level background: Whether acute or convalescent, the COVID-19 samples came from the United States, Italy and Spain.

In germline, CDR1 is MNHEY, CDR2 SMNVEV (reference sequence). The CDR3 totals 12 residues. The germline V and J ends were trimmed by 5 bases and 5 bases, with 9 bases remaining between them. Under the authors' procedure: The assay estimated nucleated cells by amplifying reference gene primers. Method: immunoSEQ multiplex PCR; TCRdb's copy keeps in-frame clones and lacks some. The D gene and trimming were derived from the DNA, and the V and J assignments and clone size from that table. This table has a few hundred thousand clones, about 86% appearing once. The sequenced sample consisted of peripheral blood. The sequence was obtained from a man aged 45 to 65 with active or convalescent COVID-19. V usage is TRBV27 and J usage is TRBJ1-1; maybe TRBD1 (6 bases). CDR3 sequence (DNA): TGTGCCAGCAGTGAGGGGGAGACTGAAGCTTTCTTT. It yields the protein CASSEGETEAFF.